This T cell receptor (beta chain) stems from a study of identical twins' blood T cells (dated by TCRdb to the early 2010s). About the full investigation: Roughly 50 million Illumina reads were obtained across around 12 libraries, of which six were alpha-chain libraries and six were beta-chain libraries. The study compared TCR alpha and beta chain repertoires of three pairs of monozygous twins using next-generation sequencing to assess genetic influence on repertoire formation. The study at large found these results: Because the twins were reared together, environmental influences could not be ruled out as the explanation for twin similarity. Validation by independent studies was stated to be required for the proposed role of the TCRalpha J segment in MHC recognition during thymic selection. The count of CDR3 clonotypes shared by two donors depended mainly on the product of the two donors' cloneset sizes, and twins did not clearly depart from this trend. Among the most abundant TCRbeta clonotypes, each donor shared more CDR3 sequences with her twin than with unrelated donors. V gene usage was reported to be markedly more similar within twin pairs than between unrelated donors, even among non-selected out-of-frame TCRbeta clonotypes.

Remarks on this clonotype: Its antigen is not yet known. Base qualities are not provided; no much larger clone lies one nucleotide away.

The donors were six healthy women who made up three monozygous twin pairs. All three twin pairs had been reared together, and it was thought likely that the same infectious agents and vaccines had been met by these twin pairs. TCR cDNA libraries were prepared from RNA that was isolated from peripheral blood mononuclear cells. Trimming removed 0 bases from V and 2 bases from J, leaving 15 bases between the germline ends. CDR1 is given as PRHDT and CDR2 as FYEKMQ, both from the germline V gene (reference sequence). Measured from the cysteine to the phenylalanine, the CDR3 is 17 residues long. The retained sequence is limited to the CDR3, 51 bases, with the frame set at the first base. Preparation of the library involved 5' RACE. The sequencing machine was an Illumina Genome Analyzer IIx. To prepare the RNA-based TCR cDNA libraries, a previously described protocol was followed, with several modifications. Sample-specific barcodes were introduced on both ends of each TCR cDNA library during cDNA synthesis and amplification to prevent cross-contamination. For the original study's pipeline: Between about 85,000 and nearly 550,000 clonotypes were identified per individual, with about 2 to 3.6 million CDR3-containing reads per library. Reads with improper barcode index combinations were discarded, after which clonesets were built for each library with the MiTCR software. While assembling CDR3 clonotypes, MiTCR corrected PCR and sequencing errors and either filtered or rescued low-quality reads. Artificial out-of-frame clonotypes were mapped to in-frame sequences, with one indel allowed in the CDR3, and then removed. Similarity in V and J gene usage between donors was calculated as the Jensen-Shannon divergence divided by the mean entropy. TCRdb passed the public sequencing reads through fastp at Q25 and MiXCR, retaining productive beta sequences. One record per CDR3 amino acid sequence lists the most common genes and DNA. These V and J calls rely on TCRdb rather than the paper's analysis. The sample table lists around 380,000 distinct CDR3 sequences, over 25% of them with a count of one. The ten largest account for roughly 5.5% of the sample.

The receptor was isolated from a woman between 18 and 50 years old in good health. The chain is made from TRBV13 and TRBJ2-3, with no D gene named confidently. The specimen was PBMCs. The CDR3 protein sequence reads: CASSLGHLGSVTDTQYF. The nucleotide sequence reads TGTGCCAGCAGCTTAGGCCATCTGGGGTCGGTCACAGATACGCAGTATTTT.